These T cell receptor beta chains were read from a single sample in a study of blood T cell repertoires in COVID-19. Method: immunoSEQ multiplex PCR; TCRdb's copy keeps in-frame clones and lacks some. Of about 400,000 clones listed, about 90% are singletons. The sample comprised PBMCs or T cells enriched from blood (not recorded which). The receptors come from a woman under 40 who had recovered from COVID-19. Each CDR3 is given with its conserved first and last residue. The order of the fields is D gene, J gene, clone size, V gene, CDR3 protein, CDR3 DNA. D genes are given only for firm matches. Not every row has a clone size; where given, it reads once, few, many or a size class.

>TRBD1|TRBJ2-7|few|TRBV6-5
CASRRGGTGYEQYF
TGTGCCAGCAGAAGGGGAGGGACAGGGTACGAGCAGTACTTC
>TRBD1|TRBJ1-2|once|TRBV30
CAWSKRTGSAGYTF
TGTGCCTGGAGTAAACGGACAGGATCGGCCGGCTACACCTTC
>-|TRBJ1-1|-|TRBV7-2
CASSFSGANTEAFF
TGTGCCAGCAGCTTTTCAGGGGCGAACACTGAAGCTTTCTTT
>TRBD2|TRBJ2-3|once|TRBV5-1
CASSSTSGGARGTQYF
TGCGCCAGCAGCTCGACTAGCGGGGGGGCGAGGGGTACGCAGTATTTT
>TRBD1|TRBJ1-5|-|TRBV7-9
CASSTGQGNQPQHF
TGTGCCAGCAGCACCGGACAGGGGAATCAGCCCCAGCATTTT
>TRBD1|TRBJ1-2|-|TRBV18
CASSPPGQGKGYTF
TGTGCCAGCTCACCGCCGGGACAGGGAAAAGGCTACACCTTC
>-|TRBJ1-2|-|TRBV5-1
CASSLASANYGYTF
TGCGCCAGCAGCTTGGCCTCAGCTAACTATGGCTACACCTTC
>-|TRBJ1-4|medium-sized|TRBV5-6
CASSAVLGEKLFF
TGTGCCAGCAGCGCGGTTTTAGGTGAAAAACTGTTTTTT
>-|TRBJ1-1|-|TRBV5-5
CASSLDLSGGWNTEAFF
TGTGCCAGCAGCTTGGACCTCTCGGGTGGGTGGAACACTGAAGCTTTCTTT
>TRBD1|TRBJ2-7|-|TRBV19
CASSEGQGAFEQYF
TGTGCCAGTAGTGAGGGACAGGGGGCTTTCGAGCAGTACTTC
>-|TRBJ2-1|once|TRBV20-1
CSAEDNEQFF
TGCAGTGCTGAGGACAATGAGCAGTTCTTC
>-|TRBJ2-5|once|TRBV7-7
CASSPGHTTYQETQYF
TGTGCTAGCAGCCCCGGACACACGACCTACCAAGAGACCCAGTACTTC
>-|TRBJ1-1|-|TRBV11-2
CASSPREGVNTEAFF
TGTGCCAGCAGCCCGCGCGAGGGGGTGAACACTGAAGCTTTCTTT
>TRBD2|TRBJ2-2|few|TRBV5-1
CASSDPGTSGTQLFF
TGCGCCAGCAGCGACCCCGGGACTAGCGGGACCCAGCTGTTTTTT
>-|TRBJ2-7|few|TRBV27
CASSYAGQSYEQYF
TGTGCCAGCAGTTATGCAGGCCAATCCTACGAGCAGTACTTC
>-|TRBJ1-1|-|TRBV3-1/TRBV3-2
CASSRREGGPFF
TGTGCCAGCAGCCGGCGGGAGGGTGGTCCTTTCTTT
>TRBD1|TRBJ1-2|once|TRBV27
CASSLVQGAPGYTF
TGTGCCAGCAGTTTGGTACAGGGGGCTCCCGGCTACACCTTC
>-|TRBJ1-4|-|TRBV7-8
CASSIWTDSNEKLFF
TGTGCCAGCAGCATTTGGACAGATTCTAATGAAAAACTGTTTTTT
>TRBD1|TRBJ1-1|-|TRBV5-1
CASSLTGGETEAFF
TGCGCCAGCAGCTTGACAGGGGGCGAAACTGAAGCTTTCTTT
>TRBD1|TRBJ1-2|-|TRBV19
CASSIPRTGLRYTF
TGTGCCAGTAGTATCCCCCGGACAGGTCTTCGCTACACCTTC
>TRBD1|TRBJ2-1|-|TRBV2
CASSDRQGSEQFF
TGTGCCAGCAGTGACCGACAGGGGTCTGAGCAGTTCTTC
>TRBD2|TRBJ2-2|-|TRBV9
CASSVATVAGGPGELFF
TGTGCCAGCAGCGTAGCTACGGTAGCGGGGGGGCCCGGGGAGCTGTTTTTT
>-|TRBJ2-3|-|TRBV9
CASSVGLGATDTQYF
TGTGCCAGCAGCGTAGGATTGGGGGCGACAGATACGCAGTATTTT
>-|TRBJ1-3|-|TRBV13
CASSDTGSGGNTIYF
TGTGCCAGCAGCGACACAGGGTCTGGTGGAAACACCATATATTTT
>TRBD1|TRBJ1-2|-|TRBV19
CASLDRGINYGYTF
TGTGCCAGTTTAGACAGGGGTATTAACTATGGCTACACCTTC
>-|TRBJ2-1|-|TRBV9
CASSVEGTSYNEQFF
TGTGCCAGCAGCGTAGAGGGGACATCCTACAATGAGCAGTTCTTC
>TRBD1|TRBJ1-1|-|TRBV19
CASRNTGGGEAFF
TGTGCCAGTAGGAACACAGGGGGAGGCGAAGCTTTCTTT
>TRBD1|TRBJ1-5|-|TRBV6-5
CASRQGGGNQPQHF
TGTGCCAGCAGACAGGGGGGTGGGAATCAGCCCCAGCATTTT
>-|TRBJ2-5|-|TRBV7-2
CASSLATSVETQYF
TGTGCCAGCAGCTTAGCGACTAGTGTGGAGACCCAGTACTTC
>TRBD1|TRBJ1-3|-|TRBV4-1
CASSQNFIRGPGNTIYF
TGCGCCAGCAGCCAGAACTTTATCAGGGGGCCAGGAAACACCATATATTTT
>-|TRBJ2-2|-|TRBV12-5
CASGLVLGGANTGELFF
TGTGCTAGTGGTTTGGTACTAGGGGGTGCGAACACCGGGGAGCTGTTTTTT
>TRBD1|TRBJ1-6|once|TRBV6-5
CASSSLAGTGGSPLHF
TGTGCCAGCAGTTCCCTCGCCGGGACAGGTGGTTCACCCCTCCACTTT
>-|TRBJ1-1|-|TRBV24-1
CATSDFRDGNTEAFF
TGTGCCACCAGTGATTTCAGGGATGGGAACACTGAAGCTTTCTTT
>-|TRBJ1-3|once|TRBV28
CASSLYTVLAGNTIYF
TGTGCCAGCAGTTTATATACAGTGTTGGCTGGAAACACCATATATTTT
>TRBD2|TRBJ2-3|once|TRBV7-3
CASSRAGAGTDTQYF
TGTGCCAGCAGCCGAGCGGGGGCCGGCACAGATACGCAGTATTTT
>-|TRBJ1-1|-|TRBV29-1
CSVESQGGTEAFF
TGCAGCGTTGAAAGCCAGGGAGGTACTGAAGCTTTCTTT
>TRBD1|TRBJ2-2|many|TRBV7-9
CASSSNTGVNTGELFF
TGTGCCAGCAGCTCGAATACAGGGGTAAACACCGGGGAGCTGTTTTTT
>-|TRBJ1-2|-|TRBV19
CASSGQNYGYTF
TGTGCCAGTAGCGGACAGAACTATGGCTACACCTTC
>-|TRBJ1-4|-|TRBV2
CASSEESRTNEKLFF
TGTGCCAGCAGTGAAGAGTCGCGAACTAATGAAAAACTGTTTTTT
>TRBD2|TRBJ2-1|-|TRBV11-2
CASSLEGTSGNNEQFF
TGTGCCAGCAGCTTAGAAGGGACTAGCGGGAACAATGAGCAGTTCTTC
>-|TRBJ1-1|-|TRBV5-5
CASAPWGGTEAFF
TGTGCCAGCGCCCCTTGGGGGGGTACTGAAGCTTTCTTT
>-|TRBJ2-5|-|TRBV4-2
CASSQASGGDSQETQYF
TGTGCCAGCAGCCAAGCCTCCGGGGGTGACTCGCAAGAGACCCAGTACTTC
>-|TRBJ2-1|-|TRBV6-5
CASRWADEQFF
TGTGCCAGCAGGTGGGCAGATGAGCAGTTCTTC
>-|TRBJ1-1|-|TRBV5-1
CASSLKRDTEAFF
TGCGCCAGCAGCTTAAAGAGGGACACTGAAGCTTTCTTT
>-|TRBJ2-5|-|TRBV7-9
CASSPKRRLQETQYF
TGTGCCAGCAGCCCGAAGCGGAGACTTCAAGAGACCCAGTACTTC